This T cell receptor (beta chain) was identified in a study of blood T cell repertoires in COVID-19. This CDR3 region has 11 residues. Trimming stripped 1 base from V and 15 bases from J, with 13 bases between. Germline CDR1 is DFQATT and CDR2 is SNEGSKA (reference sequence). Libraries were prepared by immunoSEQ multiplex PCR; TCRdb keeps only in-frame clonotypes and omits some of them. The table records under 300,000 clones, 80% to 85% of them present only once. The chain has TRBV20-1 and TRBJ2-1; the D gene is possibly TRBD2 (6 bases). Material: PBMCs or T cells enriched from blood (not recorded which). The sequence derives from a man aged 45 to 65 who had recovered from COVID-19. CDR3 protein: CSARVSSDPFF. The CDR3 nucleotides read TGCAGTGCTAGAGTGTCTAGCGACCCGTTCTTC.